This T cell receptor (beta chain) was observed in a study of blood T cells in healthy people across ages. PCR was performed a second time for about 6 to 12 cycles using a sample-barcoded 5' primer and a J-beta primer mix. With 12 random nucleotides, a template-switch adaptor tagged each individual cDNA molecule. TCRdb called the 5' RACE reads again in MiXCR, with one record for every CDR3 protein. This sample yields roughly 1,500,000 distinct CDR3 sequences, of which around 42% are seen a single time; under 8% belongs to the top ten. Findings and caveats of the study: A strong correlation between TCR beta diversity and naive T cell percentage was seen. The study regarded diversity estimates from one million T cells as underestimates.

V was shortened by 4 bases and J by 3 bases, with 16 bases between the two germline ends. This CDR3 comprises 16 residues. CDR1 and CDR2 (germline): SNHLY, FYNNEI. In the case of this clonotype: Its cognate antigen is unknown.

The rearrangement uses TRBV2 and TRBJ2-1; D is unresolved. The sequenced sample consisted of blood. The receptor was isolated from a woman between 18 and 29 years old in good health. Written as DNA, the CDR3 is TGTGCCAGCAGTGCCGGGCCGTTTGGGCACTACAATGAGCAGTTCTTC. As protein: CASSAGPFGHYNEQFF.